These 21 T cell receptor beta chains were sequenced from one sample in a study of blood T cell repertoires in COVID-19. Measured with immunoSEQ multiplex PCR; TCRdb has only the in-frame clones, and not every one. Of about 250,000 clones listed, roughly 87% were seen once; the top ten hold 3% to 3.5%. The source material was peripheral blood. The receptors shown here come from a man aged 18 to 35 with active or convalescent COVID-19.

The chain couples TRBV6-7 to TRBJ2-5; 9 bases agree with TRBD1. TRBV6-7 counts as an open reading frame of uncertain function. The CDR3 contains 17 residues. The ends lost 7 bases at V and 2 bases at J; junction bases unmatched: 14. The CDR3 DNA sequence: TGTGCCAGCATCCCCGGGACAGGGTTTAAACATCAAGAGACCCAGTACTTC. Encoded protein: CASIPGTGFKHQETQYF.

The CDR3 is CASSQEVRLADSQHNSPLHF. CDR3 nucleotide sequence: TGCGCCAGCAGCCAAGAAGTGAGGCTCGCAGACAGCCAACACAATTCACCCCTCCACTTT. The chain has TRBV4-3 and TRBJ1-6; a possible D gene is TRBD1 (5 bases). CDR3 length: 20 amino acids. The germline gives CDR1 LGHNA, CDR2 YSLEER. V lost 0 bases to trimming and J lost 7 bases, with 25 bases between them.

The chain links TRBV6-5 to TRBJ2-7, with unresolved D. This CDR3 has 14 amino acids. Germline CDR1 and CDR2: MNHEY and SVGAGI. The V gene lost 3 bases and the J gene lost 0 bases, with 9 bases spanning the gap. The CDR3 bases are TGTGCCAGCAGTTATTTAGAGAGCTCCTACGAGCAGTACTTC. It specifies CASSYLESSYEQYF.

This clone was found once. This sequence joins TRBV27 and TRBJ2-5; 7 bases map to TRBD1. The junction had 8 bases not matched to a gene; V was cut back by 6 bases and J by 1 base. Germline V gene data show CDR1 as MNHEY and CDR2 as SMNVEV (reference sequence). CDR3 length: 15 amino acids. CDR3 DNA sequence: TGTGCCAGCAGCCAGCTCGGGGACAGCCAAGAGACCCAGTACTTC. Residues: CASSQLGDSQETQYF.

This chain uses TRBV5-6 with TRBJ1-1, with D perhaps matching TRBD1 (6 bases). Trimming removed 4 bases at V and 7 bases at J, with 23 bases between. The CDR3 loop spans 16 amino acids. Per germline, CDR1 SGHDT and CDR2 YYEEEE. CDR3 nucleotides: TGTGCCAGCAGCGTCGGGACGGGGGGCGCTTCTGGTGAAGCTTTCTTT. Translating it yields CASSVGTGGASGEAFF.

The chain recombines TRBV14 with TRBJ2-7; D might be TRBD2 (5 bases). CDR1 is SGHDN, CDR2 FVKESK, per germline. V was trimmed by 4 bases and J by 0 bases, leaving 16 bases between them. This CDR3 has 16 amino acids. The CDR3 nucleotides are TGTGCCAGCAGCCCCACTAGAGGGAAAAGCTCCTACGAGCAGTACTTC. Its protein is CASSPTRGKSSYEQYF.

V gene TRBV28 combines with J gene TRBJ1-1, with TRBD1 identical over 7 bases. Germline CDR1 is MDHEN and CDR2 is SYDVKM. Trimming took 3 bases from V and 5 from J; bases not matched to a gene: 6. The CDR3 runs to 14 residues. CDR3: CASSLRQGDTEAFF. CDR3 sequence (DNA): TGTGCCAGCAGTTTGAGGCAGGGGGATACTGAAGCTTTCTTT.

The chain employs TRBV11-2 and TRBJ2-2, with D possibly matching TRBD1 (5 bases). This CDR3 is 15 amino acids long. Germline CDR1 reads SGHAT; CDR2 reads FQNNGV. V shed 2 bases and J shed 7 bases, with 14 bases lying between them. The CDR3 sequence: CASSLWQGDVGELFF. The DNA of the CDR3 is TGTGCCAGCAGCTTATGGCAGGGTGACGTCGGGGAGCTGTTTTTT.

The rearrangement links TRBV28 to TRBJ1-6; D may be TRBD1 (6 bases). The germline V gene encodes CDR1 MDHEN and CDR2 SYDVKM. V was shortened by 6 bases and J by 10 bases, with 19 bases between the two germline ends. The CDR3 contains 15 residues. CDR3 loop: CASSSSRTGSSPLHF. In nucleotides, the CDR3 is TGTGCCAGCAGCTCGAGCCGAACAGGGAGCTCACCCCTCCACTTT. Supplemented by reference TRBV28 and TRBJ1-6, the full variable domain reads DVKVTQSSRYLVKRTGEKVFLECVQDMDHENMFWYRQDPGLGLRLIYFSYDVKMKEKGDIPEGYSVSREKKERFSLILESASTNQTSMYLCASSSSRTGSSPLHFGNGTRLTVT.

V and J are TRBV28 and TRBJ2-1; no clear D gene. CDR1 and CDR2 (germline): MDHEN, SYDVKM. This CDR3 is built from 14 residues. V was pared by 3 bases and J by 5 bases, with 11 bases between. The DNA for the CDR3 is TGTGCCAGCAGTTTCGGGTCCCTTCACAATGAGCAGTTCTTC. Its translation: CASSFGSLHNEQFF.

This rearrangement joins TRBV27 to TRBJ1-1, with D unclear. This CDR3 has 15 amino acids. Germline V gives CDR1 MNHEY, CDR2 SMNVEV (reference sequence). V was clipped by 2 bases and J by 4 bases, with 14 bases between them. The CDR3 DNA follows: TGTGCCAGCAGTTTAGTGGGCGTGTATGGCACTGAAGCTTTCTTT. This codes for CASSLVGVYGTEAFF.

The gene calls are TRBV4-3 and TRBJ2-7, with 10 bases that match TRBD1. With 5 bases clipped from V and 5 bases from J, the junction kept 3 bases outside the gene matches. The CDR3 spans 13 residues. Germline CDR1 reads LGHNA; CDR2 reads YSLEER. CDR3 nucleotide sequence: TGCGCCAGCAGCAGGGACAGGGGAGACGAGCAGTACTTC. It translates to CASSRDRGDEQYF.

The CDR3 DNA sequence: TGTGCCAGCAGCTTGACAGGGTGGAGAGGTGGCTACACCTTC. This sequence encodes CASSLTGWRGGYTF. This chain links TRBV7-2 with TRBJ1-2; TRBD1 matches at 7 bases. The CDR3 extends over 14 amino acids. The V segment lost 3 bases and the J segment 7 bases; nucleotides outside the gene matches: 8. The germline gives CDR1 SGHTA, CDR2 FQGNSA.

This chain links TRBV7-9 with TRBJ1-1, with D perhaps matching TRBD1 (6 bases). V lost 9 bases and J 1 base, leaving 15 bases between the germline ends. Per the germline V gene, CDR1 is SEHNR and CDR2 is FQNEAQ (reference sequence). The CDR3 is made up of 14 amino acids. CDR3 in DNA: TGTGCCAGTCTTTCCGGGACAACGAACACTGAAGCTTTCTTT. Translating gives CASLSGTTNTEAFF. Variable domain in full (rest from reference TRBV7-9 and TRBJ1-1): DTGVSQNPRHKITKRGQNVTFRCDPISEHNRLYWYRQTLGQGPEFLTYFQNEAQLEKSRLLSDRFSAERPKGSFSTLEIQRTEQGDSAMYLCASLSGTTNTEAFFGQGTRLTVV.

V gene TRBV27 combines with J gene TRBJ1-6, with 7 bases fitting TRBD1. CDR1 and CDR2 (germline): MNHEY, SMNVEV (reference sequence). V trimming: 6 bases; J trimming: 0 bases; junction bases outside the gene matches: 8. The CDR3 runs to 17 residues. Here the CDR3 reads CASSPLTGSSYNSPLHF. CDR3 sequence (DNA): TGTGCCAGCAGCCCCCTGACAGGGAGCTCCTATAATTCACCCCTCCACTTT.

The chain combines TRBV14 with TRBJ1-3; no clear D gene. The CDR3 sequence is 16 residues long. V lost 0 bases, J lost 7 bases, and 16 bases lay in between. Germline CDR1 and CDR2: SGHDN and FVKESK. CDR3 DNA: TGTGCCAGCAGCCAAGATAATGGCCTTCAAAGTAACACCATATATTTT. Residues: CASSQDNGLQSNTIYF.

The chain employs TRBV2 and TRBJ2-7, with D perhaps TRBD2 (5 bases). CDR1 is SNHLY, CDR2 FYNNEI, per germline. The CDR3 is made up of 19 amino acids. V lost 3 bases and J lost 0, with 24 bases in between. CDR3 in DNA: TGTGCCAGCAGTGAGCTCCGACCCGCTCTACTAGACCTCTCCTACGAGCAGTACTTC. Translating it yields CASSELRPALLDLSYEQYF.

The CDR3 DNA reads TGTGCCAGCAGCCAAGACGGTGGAAAGGGGACTGAAGCTTTCTTT. Its protein is CASSQDGGKGTEAFF. The chain carries TRBV4-2 and TRBJ1-1; the D gene is possibly TRBD1 (5 bases). Germline V gives CDR1 LGHNA, CDR2 YNFKEQ. The CDR3 is 15 amino acids. Between the trimmed V and J ends, which lost 0 bases and 5 bases, there was a span of 13 bases.

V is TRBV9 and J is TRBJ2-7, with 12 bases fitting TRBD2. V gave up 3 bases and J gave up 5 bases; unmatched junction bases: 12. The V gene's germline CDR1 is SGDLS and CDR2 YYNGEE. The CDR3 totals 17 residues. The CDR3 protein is CASSASTSGRRGHEQYF. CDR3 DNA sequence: TGTGCCAGCAGCGCGTCGACTAGCGGGAGACGAGGCCACGAGCAGTACTTC.

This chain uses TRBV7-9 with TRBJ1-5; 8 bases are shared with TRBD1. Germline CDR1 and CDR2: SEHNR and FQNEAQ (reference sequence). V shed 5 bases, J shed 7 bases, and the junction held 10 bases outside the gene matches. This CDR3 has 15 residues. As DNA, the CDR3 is TGTGCCAGCAGCCCCGGGACAGGACTCTTGCAGCCCCAGCATTTT. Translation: CASSPGTGLLQPQHF.

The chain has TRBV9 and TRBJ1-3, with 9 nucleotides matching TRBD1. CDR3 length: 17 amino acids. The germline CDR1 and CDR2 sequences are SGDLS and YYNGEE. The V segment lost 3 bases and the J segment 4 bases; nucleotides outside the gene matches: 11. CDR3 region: CASSAASTGGTGNTIYF. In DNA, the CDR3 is TGTGCCAGCAGCGCCGCCTCGACAGGGGGGACCGGAAACACCATATATTTT.